This TCR beta chain was observed in a study of blood T cell repertoires in COVID-19. This clone was found many times. Other DNA sequences in this specimen translate into the identical CDR3. In the original analysis: The assay estimated nucleated cells by amplifying reference gene primers. The assay was immunoSEQ multiplex PCR, and TCRdb's table has in-frame clones only and misses some. V and J calls and clone size are those listed in that table; D and trimming were worked out from the DNA. The sample holds 250,000 to 350,000 clones; 65% to 90% are singletons and the top ten take 8.5% to 12%. V was shortened by 1 base and J by 0 bases, with 7 bases between the two germline ends. Germline V gene data show CDR1 as SGHVS and CDR2 as FQNEAQ. This CDR3 spans 15 amino acids.

The receptor was isolated from a woman in her late teens or twenties who had recovered from COVID-19. J is TRBJ1-5 and V is TRBV7-8, with a tentative D call TRBD1 (5 bases). Specimen: PBMCs or T cells enriched from blood (not recorded which). CDR3 DNA sequence: TGTGCCAGCAGCTTAGAAGACAGTAGCAATCAGCCCCAGCATTTT. Amino acid sequence: CASSLEDSSNQPQHF. Looking up the rest from reference TRBV7-8 and TRBJ1-5 gives the full variable domain: GAGVSQSPRYKVAKRGQDVALRCDPISGHVSLFWYQQALGQGPEFLTYFQNEAQLDKSGLPSDRFFAERPEGSVSTLKIQRTQQEDSAVYLCASSLEDSSNQPQHFGDGTRLSIL.